These 16 T cell receptor beta chains share one sample of origin, sequenced in a study of blood T cells in healthy people across ages (dated by TCRdb to the mid-2010s). Library generation was performed with 5' RACE. The listed sequencing device is Illumina HiSeq 2500. A second PCR of roughly 7 to 11 cycles was performed with a sample-barcoded 5' primer and a J-beta primer mix. The raw public reads went through TCRdb reprocessing: fastp at Q25, MiXCR clone calling, in-frame beta chains kept. Under each unique CDR3 protein, matching rows form one entry showing the most common genes and DNA. This sample comprises approximately 800,000 distinct CDR3 sequences, around 36% of them detected only once. The ten most abundant clones make up around 13% of the sample. The source material was blood. These receptors all stem from a man younger than 30 in good health.

The J gene is TRBJ2-7, the V gene TRBV30; D is uncertain. The V end lost 5 bases, the J end lost 7 bases, and 15 bases lay between the germline ends. Germline CDR1 reads GTSNPN; CDR2 reads SVGIG (reference sequence). CDR3 size: 12 residues. The CDR3 loop is CAWARVANEQYF. In nucleotides, the CDR3 is TGTGCCTGGGCCCGGGTCGCGAATGAGCAGTACTTC.

This chain joins TRBV20-1 and TRBJ2-3; perhaps D is TRBD1 or TRBD2 (7 bases each). Trimming pared 4 bases from V and 2 bases from J, leaving 22 bases between. Germline V CDR1 and CDR2: DFQATT, SNEGSKA (reference sequence). The CDR3 sequence is 17 residues long. The CDR3 region is CSAKTPREGAYTDTQYF. The DNA of the CDR3 is TGCAGTGCTAAAACACCCAGGGAGGGGGCTTACACAGATACGCAGTATTTT.

This clonotype has only one observation. The V and J genes are TRBV29-1 and TRBJ2-5; no reliable D call. The V gene's germline CDR1 is SQVTM and CDR2 ANQGSEA. CDR3 length equals 13 residues. The V and J ends lost 5 bases and 1 base respectively, with 11 bases between them. For the CDR3, the DNA is TGCAGCGTTAGTCTAGGATTCCAAGAGACCCAGTACTTC. This encodes CSVSLGFQETQYF.

The chain recombines TRBV7-3 with TRBJ2-3; TRBD2 agrees at 10 bases. V shed 1 base and J 0 bases; nucleotides not matched to a gene: 4. Germline CDR1 is SGHTA and CDR2 is FQGTGA. This CDR3 has 17 amino acids. As DNA, the CDR3 is TGTGCCAGCAGCTTAAAGGTAGCGGGGGGCAGCACAGATACGCAGTATTTT. This encodes CASSLKVAGGSTDTQYF.

This clonotype was detected a few times. The rearrangement joins TRBV20-1 to TRBJ1-2; weak D call: TRBD1 (5 bases). The CDR3 sequence is 14 residues long. Trimming removed 8 bases from V and 2 bases from J, with 18 bases in between. Germline-derived CDR1 and CDR2 are DFQATT and SNEGSKA (reference sequence). The CDR3: CSSQPRAYNYGYTF. CDR3 in DNA: TGCAGTTCACAACCCAGGGCTTACAACTATGGCTACACCTTC.

The genes are TRBV12-3 or TRBV12-4 and TRBJ1-6; D is perhaps TRBD1 (5 bases). This CDR3 contains 16 residues. V was cut by 4 bases and J by 0 bases, with 10 bases left in between. The CDR3 is CASSSTVSSYNSPLHF. CDR3 nucleotide sequence: TGTGCCAGCAGTTCGACAGTTAGCTCCTATAATTCACCCCTCCACTTT.

The chain joins TRBV27 to TRBJ2-1; perhaps D is TRBD1 or TRBD2 (5 bases each). In germline, CDR1 is MNHEY, CDR2 SMNVEV (reference sequence). V was pared by 8 bases and J by 13 bases, with 18 bases between. CDR3 length: 12 amino acids. In DNA form, the CDR3 reads TGTGCCAGCGGGGGATTGGCTAGTCATCAGTTCTTC. Its translation is CASGGLASHQFF.

This clonotype was seen more than once but under ten times. The chain is built from TRBV7-2 and TRBJ2-4; D possibly corresponds to TRBD1 (8 bases). CDR1 is SGHTA, CDR2 FQGNSA, per germline. Trimming pared 4 bases from V and 6 bases from J, leaving 10 bases between. CDR3 length equals 13 residues. CDR3 coding DNA: TGTGCCAGCAGCTACAGGGGGGGAAACATTCAGTACTTC. Translated, it gives CASSYRGGNIQYF.

This clonotype occurred many times. This chain connects TRBV29-1 to TRBJ2-3, with a tentative D call TRBD1 (6 bases). Trimming removed 4 bases at V and 2 bases at J, with 13 bases between. The germline V gene has CDR1 SQVTM and CDR2 ANQGSEA. This CDR3 region has 14 residues. CDR3 coding DNA: TGCAGCGTTGTTGTGCAGGGGACCACAGATACGCAGTATTTT. Protein: CSVVVQGTTDTQYF.

The CDR3 coding sequence is TGTGCCAGCAGTCCTCTTCCAGACGAGCAGTACTTC. Its translation: CASSPLPDEQYF. The chain couples TRBV28 to TRBJ2-4; D remains ambiguous. The J call may be in error: the DNA end matches TRBJ2-7 better. This CDR3 is built from 12 residues. CDR1 MDHEN and CDR2 SYDVKM come from the germline V gene.

This clonotype showed up just once. A much larger clone differs by one base, so this may be a read error. This chain links TRBV20-1 with TRBJ2-5, with 7 nucleotides matching TRBD2. Germline trimming cut 3 bases from V and 11 bases from J; bases unmatched to any gene: 18. CDR3 length: 15 residues. In germline, CDR1 is DFQATT, CDR2 SNEGSKA (reference sequence). DNA of the CDR3: TGCAGTGCTAGTGGCGGACTAGAGGTTCGCAATGAGCAGTACTTC. This sequence encodes CSASGGLEVRNEQYF.

The gene calls are TRBV7-2 and TRBJ2-1; 8 positions agree with TRBD2. The V gene end was trimmed by 2 bases and the J gene end by 10 bases; junction bases not matched to a gene: 10. Germline V gives CDR1 SGHTA, CDR2 FQGNSA. This CDR3 spans 15 amino acids. The CDR3 region is CASSLTATSVREQFF. The CDR3 region has the DNA TGTGCCAGCAGCTTAACCGCGACTAGCGTTAGAGAGCAGTTCTTC.

As for this clonotype: The junction departs from germline at one end; a sequencing error may be responsible. The chain joins TRBV20-1 to TRBJ2-7; TRBD2 agrees at 9 bases. The CDR3 runs 14 residues. Germline CDR1 is DFQATT and CDR2 is SNEGSKA (reference sequence). The CDR3 reads CSTRLAGNIYEQYF. The CDR3 DNA sequence: TGCAGTACTAGGCTAGCGGGGAATATCTACGAGCAGTACTTC.

The rearrangement links TRBV7-2 to TRBJ1-2; 7 bases are a match to TRBD1. This CDR3 contains 15 residues. Germline trimming cut 5 bases from V and 8 bases from J; bases unmatched to any gene: 14. Germline CDR1 reads SGHTA; CDR2 reads FQGNSA. CDR3 sequence (DNA): TGTGCCAGCAGCCTTGGTGCAGGGGGAATTGGAGGCTACACCTTC. It is translated as CASSLGAGGIGGYTF.

This chain uses TRBV20-1 with TRBJ2-7; D possibly corresponds to TRBD2 (6 bases). Trimming cost V 4 bases and J 7 bases, with 17 bases left between them. Germline lookup yields CDR1 DFQATT and CDR2 SNEGSKA (reference sequence). This CDR3 contains 13 residues. The CDR3 reads CSAMGDSQREQYF. The CDR3 bases are TGCAGTGCTATGGGGGACTCCCAAAGGGAGCAGTACTTC.

A single count supports this clonotype. This chain joins TRBV5-1 and TRBJ1-2; weak D call: TRBD1 (5 bases). Per germline, CDR1 SGHRS and CDR2 YFSETQ. Trimming removed 4 bases from V and 5 bases from J, with 12 bases in between. CDR3 length equals 13 residues. The DNA for the CDR3 is TGCGCCAGCAGCATAGGGACGGAGTATGGCTACACCTTC. As protein: CASSIGTEYGYTF.